One and the same sample provided the 21 T cell receptor beta chains below, sequenced in a study of T cell changes during pregnancy in multiple sclerosis. Method: immunoSEQ multiplex PCR; TCRdb's copy keeps in-frame clones and lacks some. The data hold 70,000 to 75,000 clones, with around nine tenths observed a single time. The starting material was peripheral blood, obtained in the second trimester of pregnancy. The origin of the receptors is a female donor with multiple sclerosis, enrolled in a pregnancy study.

J is TRBJ2-5 and V is TRBV27; 8 bases match TRBD1. This CDR3 comprises 14 residues. Trimming removed 2 bases from V and 10 bases from J; junction bases left unmatched: 9. In germline, CDR1 is MNHEY, CDR2 SMNVEV (reference sequence). This CDR3 is CASSLTPNDRGQYF. The CDR3 DNA reads TGTGCCAGCAGTTTAACCCCCAACGACAGGGGCCAGTACTTC.

This clone has just one count. The chain recombines TRBV7-9 with TRBJ2-1; perhaps TRBD2 as D (6 bases). Trimming shortened V by 4 bases and J by 6 bases, and 16 bases separated the two germline ends. The CDR3 sequence is 15 residues long. CDR1 is SEHNR, CDR2 FQNEAQ, per germline (reference sequence). This CDR3 is CASSSSWGETNEQFF. The CDR3 bases are TGTGCCAGCAGCTCCTCCTGGGGGGAGACCAATGAGCAGTTCTTC.

V and J are TRBV19 and TRBJ2-7; D is possibly TRBD2 (5 bases). The CDR3 consists of 13 residues. Germline V gene lookup returns CDR1 LNHDA and CDR2 SQIVND (reference sequence). V was pared by 9 bases and J by 1 base, with 13 bases between. The CDR3, as DNA: TGTGCCAGCAGAGGGCTAGGATCCTACGAGCAGTACTTC. Amino acid sequence: CASRGLGSYEQYF.

J is TRBJ2-2 and V is TRBV4-3; 7 positions agree with TRBD2. The germline V gene encodes CDR1 LGHNA and CDR2 YSLEER. The CDR3 runs to 18 residues. The V segment lost 0 bases and the J segment 5 bases; nucleotides outside the gene matches: 12. CDR3 residues: CASSQEISGDLRTGELFF. CDR3 coding DNA: TGCGCCAGCAGCCAAGAAATAAGCGGGGACCTACGTACCGGGGAGCTGTTTTTT.

V is TRBV29-1 and J is TRBJ2-5; D perhaps matches TRBD2 (6 bases). From germline, CDR1 is SQVTM and CDR2 ANQGSEA. Trimming left V 4 bases short and J 5 bases short, with 17 bases between. This CDR3 contains 14 residues. The CDR3 loop is CSVALGGFAETQYF. The CDR3 coding sequence is TGCAGCGTTGCATTAGGAGGGTTCGCGGAGACCCAGTACTTC. Looking up the rest from reference TRBV29-1 and TRBJ2-5 gives the full variable domain: SAVISQKPSRDICQRGTSLTIQCQVDSQVTMMFWYRQQPGQSLTLIATANQGSEATYESGFVIDKFPISRPNLTFSTLTVSNMSPEDSSIYLCSVALGGFAETQYFGPGTRLLVL.

This clone was counted between two and nine times. The chain couples TRBV5-6 to TRBJ1-6; D possibly corresponds to TRBD1 (5 bases). The germline CDR1 and CDR2 sequences are SGHDT and YYEEEE. The V end lost 0 bases, the J end lost 9 bases, and 10 bases lay between the germline ends. This CDR3 is 14 amino acids long. The DNA of the CDR3 is TGTGCCAGCAGCTTGGGGACAAGACTTTCACCCCTCCACTTT. Protein product: CASSLGTRLSPLHF.

The rearrangement joins TRBV12-5 to TRBJ2-2; D might be TRBD2 (6 bases). CDR1 is LGHNT and CDR2 is FRNRAP in the germline V gene. The CDR3 totals 15 residues. With 4 bases removed from V and 5 bases from J, the gap between germline ends came to 14 bases. CDR3 coding DNA: TGTGCTAGTGGTTGGGCGGGGTTGGATACCGGGGAGCTGTTTTTT. Translated: CASGWAGLDTGELFF.

J is TRBJ2-3 and V is TRBV7-2; TRBD1 might be the D (6 bases). The CDR3 spans 16 residues. Germline CDR1 is SGHTA and CDR2 is FQGNSA. Trimming stripped 1 base from V and 0 bases from J, with 11 bases between. CDR3 amino acids: CASSLEDSPSTDTQYF. As DNA, the CDR3 is TGTGCCAGCAGCTTAGAGGACAGCCCAAGCACAGATACGCAGTATTTT.

The chain links TRBV7-9 to TRBJ1-2, with D unresolved. Germline loops: CDR1 SEHNR, CDR2 FQNEAQ (reference sequence). V lost 5 bases to trimming and J lost 4 bases, with 14 bases between them. The CDR3 length is 14 residues. The CDR3 DNA is TGTGCCAGCAGCCCCCAAGCGGGGATCTATGGCTACACCTTC. Its protein product is CASSPQAGIYGYTF.

The genes are TRBV7-2 and TRBJ2-2, with 7 bases matching TRBD2. The germline gives CDR1 SGHTA, CDR2 FQGNSA. V was clipped by 2 bases and J by 4 bases; unmatched bases: 7. The CDR3 has 16 residues. The CDR3 DNA reads as TGTGCCAGCAGCTTAAATCGGGGCGGGGGCACCGGGGAGCTGTTTTTT. Residues: CASSLNRGGGTGELFF.

The genes are TRBV18 and TRBJ2-5; 8 positions match TRBD2. The junction had 4 bases not matched to a gene; V was cut back by 3 bases and J by 4 bases. This CDR3 region has 14 residues. Germline V gives CDR1 KGHSH, CDR2 LQKENI. The CDR3 DNA sequence: TGTGCCAGCTCACCGCCTACTAGCGGAGAGACCCAGTACTTC. Translated: CASSPPTSGETQYF. The whole variable domain, remainder taken from reference TRBV18 and TRBJ2-5, is NAGVMQNPRHLVRRRGQEARLRCSPMKGHSHVYWYRQLPEEGLKFMVYLQKENIIDESGMPKERFSAEFPKEGPSILRIQQVVRGDSAAYFCASSPPTSGETQYFGPGTRLLVL.

This clone was seen a single time. V is TRBV7-3 and J is TRBJ2-5, with a weak D call TRBD1 (6 bases). The germline V and J ends were trimmed by 4 bases and 1 base, with 10 bases remaining between them. The V gene's germline CDR1 is SGHTA and CDR2 FQGTGA. The CDR3 covers 14 residues. CDR3 coding DNA: TGTGCCAGCAGCTCCGGACAGCCCCAAGAGACCCAGTACTTC. Protein sequence: CASSSGQPQETQYF.

The CDR3 sequence is CASSAMTGRQETQYF. The CDR3, as DNA: TGTGCCAGCAGTGCTATGACAGGCCGCCAAGAGACCCAGTACTTC. This chain joins TRBV6-1 and TRBJ2-5; D possibly corresponds to TRBD1 (6 bases). V shed 4 bases and J shed 1 base, with 13 bases lying between them. The germline CDR1 and CDR2 sequences are MNHNS and SASEGT. The CDR3 covers 15 residues.

The chain employs TRBV15 and TRBJ1-5; D is unresolved. Trimming left V 1 base short and J 0 bases short, with 10 bases between. CDR3 size: 16 residues. The germline CDR1 and CDR2 sequences are LNHNV and YYDKDF (reference sequence). The CDR3, as DNA: TGTGCCACCAGCAGAGTAGCCGGTGATAGCAATCAGCCCCAGCATTTT. Translated: CATSRVAGDSNQPQHF.

The chain recombines TRBV19 with TRBJ2-2; possible D gene TRBD2, 7 bases. Deletions cut 1 base from V and 0 bases from J, with 9 bases between. This CDR3 has 16 amino acids. Germline loops: CDR1 LNHDA, CDR2 SQIVND (reference sequence). The CDR3 DNA follows: TGTGCCAGTAGTATAGGGGGGGGCGCGAACACCGGGGAGCTGTTTTTT. Translated: CASSIGGGANTGELFF.

This clone was observed a few times. This chain connects TRBV19 to TRBJ1-5, with 7 bases aligning to TRBD1. Per the germline V gene, CDR1 is LNHDA and CDR2 is SQIVND (reference sequence). The V gene end was trimmed by 9 bases and the J gene end by 9 bases; junction bases not matched to a gene: 17. This CDR3 comprises 15 residues. The CDR3 DNA reads TGTGCCAGCTACCCCGGGACAGACGGCGGACGGCCCCAGCATTTT. This sequence encodes CASYPGTDGGRPQHF.

J is TRBJ2-7 and V is TRBV6-5, with 11 bases identical to TRBD2. Germline loops: CDR1 MNHEY, CDR2 SVGAGI. Losses at the gene ends were 0 bases for V and 2 bases for J; bases not matched to a gene: 3. The CDR3 is made up of 16 amino acids. The CDR3 region is CASSYSASGGTYEQYF. Written as DNA, the CDR3 is TGTGCCAGCAGTTACTCGGCTAGCGGGGGGACCTACGAGCAGTACTTC.

V and J are TRBV6-5 and TRBJ2-7, with a weak D call TRBD1 (7 bases). Per the germline V gene, CDR1 is MNHEY and CDR2 is SVGAGI. The V gene lost 2 bases and the J gene lost 1 base, with 12 bases spanning the gap. The CDR3 spans 15 residues. CDR3 nucleotides: TGTGCCAGCAGTTACCGCCAGGGGGGTTCCTACGAGCAGTACTTC. Its translation is CASSYRQGGSYEQYF.

This clone was seen only a few times. The chain uses TRBV10-2 and TRBJ2-7, with a weak D call TRBD1 (6 bases). The CDR3 loop spans 13 amino acids. CDR1 and CDR2 (germline): WSHSY, SAAADI. V lost 6 bases to trimming and J lost 1 base, with 10 bases between them. In DNA form, the CDR3 reads TGCGCCAGCAGCCGGACAGTTTCCTACGAGCAGTACTTC. This gives the protein CASSRTVSYEQYF.

The V call is TRBV7-6, the J call TRBJ2-2; maybe TRBD2 (7 bases). There are 15 residues in the CDR3. Trimming removed 5 bases from V and 0 bases from J, with 10 bases in between. Germline V gene lookup returns CDR1 SGHVS and CDR2 FNYEAQ. The CDR3 is CASSRGGANTGELFF. DNA for the CDR3: TGTGCCAGCAGCCGCGGGGGCGCGAACACCGGGGAGCTGTTTTTT.

The chain uses TRBV18 and TRBJ2-7, with 7 bases that match TRBD1. The CDR3 totals 13 residues. The germline CDR1 and CDR2 sequences are KGHSH and LQKENI. Trimming at V came to 3 bases and at J to 6 bases, leaving 5 bases not matched to a gene. The CDR3 region has the DNA TGTGCCAGCTCACCCCTGCGGACAGGCGAGCAGTACTTC. Translated: CASSPLRTGEQYF. Variable domain in full (rest from reference TRBV18 and TRBJ2-7): NAGVMQNPRHLVRRRGQEARLRCSPMKGHSHVYWYRQLPEEGLKFMVYLQKENIIDESGMPKERFSAEFPKEGPSILRIQQVVRGDSAAYFCASSPLRTGEQYFGPGTRLTVT.